Shown below are 27 T cell receptor beta chains from a single sample sequenced in a study of blood T cell repertoires in COVID-19. Libraries were prepared by immunoSEQ multiplex PCR; TCRdb keeps only in-frame clonotypes and omits some of them. The data contain 140,000 or so clones, 80% of them singletons. The sample was peripheral blood. Receptors were obtained from a man aged 65 to 79 who had recovered from COVID-19.

The V and J genes are TRBV4-2 and TRBJ2-2, with 7 bases that match TRBD1. Germline CDR1 reads LGHNA; CDR2 reads YNFKEQ. The CDR3 length is 15 residues. V gave up 3 bases and J gave up 2 bases; unmatched junction bases: 3. DNA for the CDR3: TGTGCCAGCAGCCACCGGGACAGTAACACCGGGGAGCTGTTTTTT. It specifies CASSHRDSNTGELFF.

The V and J genes are TRBV7-2 and TRBJ2-2; no definite D call. The ends were cut back, 3 bases at V and 5 bases at J, with 4 bases in the middle. Germline V CDR1 and CDR2: SGHTA, FQGNSA. The CDR3 covers 12 residues. The CDR3 region is CASSFYTGELFF. For the CDR3, the DNA is TGTGCCAGCAGCTTTTATACCGGGGAGCTGTTTTTT.

This clone was found once. The chain carries TRBV19 and TRBJ2-7; 8 bases match TRBD1. Germline CDR1 and CDR2: LNHDA and SQIVND (reference sequence). The CDR3 sequence is 15 residues long. V shed 5 bases and J 4 bases; nucleotides not matched to a gene: 10. The CDR3 is CASSQTGDSLYEQYF. The CDR3 DNA follows: TGTGCCAGTAGTCAGACAGGGGACTCTCTGTACGAGCAGTACTTC.

The chain joins TRBV5-1 to TRBJ2-7; a possible D gene is TRBD1 (5 bases). The CDR3 has 16 residues. Looked up from germline, CDR1 is SGHRS and CDR2 is YFSETQ. Trimming pared 1 base from V and 4 bases from J, leaving 18 bases between. The chain's CDR3 is CASSLISRAAPYEQYF. In nucleotides, the CDR3 is TGCGCCAGCAGCTTGATCTCCAGGGCGGCCCCTTACGAGCAGTACTTC. Drawing the rest from reference TRBV5-1 and TRBJ2-7, the complete variable domain is KAGVTQTPRYLIKTRGQQVTLSCSPISGHRSVSWYQQTPGQGLQFLFEYFSETQRNKGNFPGRFSGRQFSNSRSEMNVSTLELGDSALYLCASSLISRAAPYEQYFGPGTRLTVT.

The J gene is TRBJ2-3, the V gene TRBV5-1; 9 bases agree with TRBD2. Looked up from germline, CDR1 is SGHRS and CDR2 is YFSETQ. Trimming cost V 3 bases and J 1 base; bases outside gene matches: 9. CDR3 length: 17 residues. The CDR3 protein is CASSSQLIAGGTDTQYF. DNA of the CDR3: TGCGCCAGCAGCTCTCAGCTAATAGCGGGGGGCACAGATACGCAGTATTTT.

This clone was counted at least ten times. The chain combines TRBV7-8 with TRBJ2-1, with D unresolved. CDR1 and CDR2 (germline): SGHVS, FQNEAQ. This CDR3 contains 14 residues. Trimming left V 5 bases short and J 9 bases short, with 17 bases between. CDR3 nucleotide sequence: TGTGCCAGCAGCACAAACCTTCTCAACAGTGAGCAGTTCTTC. The encoded protein is CASSTNLLNSEQFF.

This rearrangement joins TRBV6-5 to TRBJ1-1, with a possible D match to TRBD1 (5 bases). Germline assignment: CDR1 MNHEY and CDR2 SVGAGI. There are 16 residues in the CDR3. V dropped 2 bases and J dropped 4 bases, with 17 bases sitting between them. The CDR3 DNA reads TGTGCCAGCAGTTACAGTTTGCAGGGCAGGAGCACTGAAGCTTTCTTT. Protein product: CASSYSLQGRSTEAFF.

V usage is TRBV5-4 and J usage is TRBJ2-1, with 7 bases aligning to TRBD1. V lost 4 bases, J lost 6 bases, and 13 bases stayed unmatched. The CDR3 consists of 16 residues. Per germline, CDR1 SGHNT and CDR2 YYREEE (reference sequence). The CDR3 DNA is TGTGCCAGCAGCGGATTCCGGGACAGAAGTTTCAATGAGCAGTTCTTC. Protein product: CASSGFRDRSFNEQFF.

The rearrangement uses TRBV18 and TRBJ2-1; D remains unclear. The CDR3 is made up of 13 amino acids. CDR1 is KGHSH, CDR2 LQKENI, per germline. The V end lost 3 bases, the J end lost 4 bases, and 7 bases lay between the germline ends. This CDR3 reads CASSPPQYNEQFF. In nucleotides, the CDR3 is TGTGCCAGCTCACCTCCACAGTACAATGAGCAGTTCTTC.

The V gene is TRBV18, the J gene TRBJ2-3; D perhaps matches TRBD1 (6 bases). Between the trimmed V and J ends, which lost 6 bases and 5 bases, there was a span of 12 bases. CDR3 size: 13 residues. Per the germline V gene, CDR1 is KGHSH and CDR2 is LQKENI. The chain's CDR3 is CASSQTGQDTQYF. For the CDR3, the DNA is TGTGCCAGCTCGCAAACAGGGCAAGATACGCAGTATTTT.

The V gene is TRBV27, the J gene TRBJ2-1; the match to TRBD2 covers 14 bases. V lost 5 bases to trimming and J lost 12 bases; unmatched junction nucleotides: 6. The CDR3 is made up of 14 amino acids. CDR1 is MNHEY and CDR2 is SMNVEV in the germline V gene (reference sequence). This chain's CDR3 is CASSIGTSGSLQFF. The CDR3 DNA sequence: TGTGCCAGCAGTATCGGGACTAGCGGGAGCCTGCAGTTCTTC.

The CDR3 DNA is TGTGCCATCAAAGGGGTTGGAAGCAATCAGCCCCAGCATTTT. It yields the protein CAIKGVGSNQPQHF. The genes are TRBV10-3 and TRBJ1-5; TRBD1 might be the D (5 bases). The CDR3 spans 14 residues. Trimming shortened V by 7 bases and J by 1 base, and 11 bases separated the two germline ends. The germline gives CDR1 ENHRY, CDR2 SYGVKD.

The V and J genes are TRBV11-2 and TRBJ2-7; 10 bases match TRBD1. The CDR3 sequence is 16 residues long. CDR1 and CDR2 (germline): SGHAT, FQNNGV. The junction had 7 bases not matched to a gene; V was cut back by 3 bases and J by 2 bases. The CDR3 DNA reads TGTGCCAGCAGCTTCGCGGGACAGGGGAGGACCTACGAGCAGTACTTC. Translation gives CASSFAGQGRTYEQYF.

This clone was seen more than once but under ten times. This rearrangement joins TRBV11-2 to TRBJ2-7, with TRBD2 matching 11 bases. The CDR3 is made up of 16 amino acids. The germline V gene has CDR1 SGHAT and CDR2 FQNNGV. The junction had 11 bases not matched to a gene; V was cut back by 6 bases and J by 4 bases. The DNA for the CDR3 is TGTGCCAGCAGTTATTCGGGACTAGCGGAGCTTTACGAGCAGTACTTC. It translates to CASSYSGLAELYEQYF.

J is TRBJ2-4 and V is TRBV27, with TRBD2 matching over 11 bases. J gave up 4 bases and V 6 bases, and 2 bases lay outside the gene matches. This CDR3 is 14 amino acids long. Germline V lookup: CDR1 MNHEY, CDR2 SMNVEV (reference sequence). The CDR3 region has the DNA TGTGCCAGCAGAGGGACTAGCGGAAAAAACATTCAGTACTTC. It is translated as CASRGTSGKNIQYF.

V usage is TRBV29-1 and J usage is TRBJ2-5; 7 bases are shared with TRBD1. The germline gives CDR1 SQVTM, CDR2 ANQGSEA. The CDR3 length is 14 residues. The junction had 10 bases not matched to a gene; V was cut back by 4 bases and J by 5 bases. CDR3 loop: CSVVYQGDQETQYF. CDR3 nucleotide sequence: TGCAGCGTTGTTTATCAGGGGGATCAGGAGACCCAGTACTTC.

The chain uses TRBV5-6 and TRBJ1-3; D gene unclear. Trimming took off 4 bases at V and 4 bases at J, with 15 bases between the two ends. CDR1 and CDR2 from the germline V gene are SGHDT and YYEEEE. This CDR3 is built from 15 residues. The CDR3 spells CASSVSGRWGNTIYF. CDR3 DNA sequence: TGTGCCAGCAGCGTCAGCGGGAGATGGGGAAACACCATATATTTT.

This chain connects TRBV27 to TRBJ1-5; D perhaps matches TRBD1 (6 bases). The germline gives CDR1 MNHEY, CDR2 SMNVEV (reference sequence). V was clipped by 8 bases and J by 7 bases, with 15 bases between them. The CDR3 loop spans 13 amino acids. As DNA, the CDR3 is TGTGCCAGCGGGATCACAGGGTTACAGCCCCAGCATTTT. The encoded protein is CASGITGLQPQHF.

As regards this clone: Other nucleotide sequences from this sample produce the same CDR3. The chain is built from TRBV29-1 and TRBJ2-3, with TRBD2 identical over 7 bases. With 3 bases clipped from V and 1 base from J, the junction kept 1 base outside the gene matches. CDR3 length: 13 amino acids. Per germline, CDR1 SQVTM and CDR2 ANQGSEA. CDR3 amino acids: CSVDRGGTDTQYF. In DNA, the CDR3 is TGCAGCGTTGACCGGGGGGGCACAGATACGCAGTATTTT.

This clone was detected once. The rearrangement links TRBV15 to TRBJ2-5; 15 nucleotides match TRBD2. The CDR3 is 15 amino acids. V gave up 4 bases and J gave up 4 bases; unmatched junction bases: 1. CDR1 LNHNV and CDR2 YYDKDF come from the germline V gene (reference sequence). CDR3 protein: CATSTGLAGGETQYF. The CDR3 region has the DNA TGTGCCACCAGCACGGGACTAGCGGGAGGAGAGACCCAGTACTTC. The variable domain in full, with the rest retrieved from reference TRBV15 and TRBJ2-5, is DAMVIQNPRYQVTQFGKPVTLSCSQTLNHNVMYWYQQKSSQAPKLLFHYYDKDFNNEADTPDNFQSRRPNTSFCFLDIRSPGLGDTAMYLCATSTGLAGGETQYFGPGTRLLVL.

This chain connects TRBV7-9 to TRBJ2-6; 9 bases are a match to TRBD1. The CDR3 spans 19 residues. J gave up 1 base and V 0 bases, and 7 bases lay outside the gene matches. The germline CDR1 and CDR2 sequences are SEHNR and FQNEAQ (reference sequence). CDR3 DNA sequence: TGTGCCAGCAGCTTAGCGCAGTTAGGACAGGGGTCTGGGGCCAACGTCCTGACTTTC. Protein: CASSLAQLGQGSGANVLTF. The full variable domain, rest sourced from reference TRBV7-9 and TRBJ2-6, is DTGVSQNPRHKITKRGQNVTFRCDPISEHNRLYWYRQTLGQGPEFLTYFQNEAQLEKSRLLSDRFSAERPKGSFSTLEIQRTEQGDSAMYLCASSLAQLGQGSGANVLTFGAGSRLTVL.

The chain employs TRBV6-5 and TRBJ1-2; the D gene is possibly TRBD1 (6 bases). With 7 bases removed from V and 6 bases from J, the gap between germline ends came to 15 bases. Germline-derived CDR1 and CDR2 are MNHEY and SVGAGI. The CDR3 runs 13 residues. The CDR3 bases are TGTGCCAGCAAACTTACAGGGAAGGATGGCTACACCTTC. Translated: CASKLTGKDGYTF.

A note on this clone: Other DNA sequences in this specimen translate into the identical CDR3. The chain joins TRBV5-1 to TRBJ2-3; 8 bases match TRBD1. Germline V gene lookup returns CDR1 SGHRS and CDR2 YFSETQ. V lost 3 bases, J lost 3 bases, and 6 bases stayed unmatched. The CDR3 is made up of 15 amino acids. The CDR3 nucleotides read TGCGCCAGCAGCTCCGGACAGGGTAGTACAGATACGCAGTATTTT. It translates to CASSSGQGSTDTQYF.

Worth noting for this clone: A junction boundary mismatches the germline segment, possibly from a read error. V is TRBV9 and J is TRBJ2-1; 9 bases map to TRBD2. This CDR3 has 17 residues. Germline V CDR1 and CDR2: SGDLS, YYNGEE. CDR3 in amino acids: CASSVGVAGVSFNEQFF. The CDR3 DNA reads as TGTGCCAGCAGCGTAGGGGTAGCGGGAGTTTCCTTCAATGAGCAGTTCTTC. The entire variable domain, with the rest obtained from reference TRBV9 and TRBJ2-1, is as follows: DSGVTQTPKHLITATGQRVTLRCSPRSGDLSVYWYQQSLDQGLQFLIQYYNGEERAKGNILERFSAQQFPDLHSELNLSSLELGDSALYFCASSVGVAGVSFNEQFFGPGTRLTVL.

Sample share makes this clone medium-sized (0.01 to 0.1%). The chain is built from TRBV5-4 and TRBJ2-3, with D unclear. The CDR3 spans 16 residues. Germline CDR1 and CDR2: SGHNT and YYREEE (reference sequence). Trimming removed 5 bases at V and 0 bases at J, with 16 bases between. CDR3 coding DNA: TGTGCCAGCAGTCGTTCGGCAGGTCCTAGCACAGATACGCAGTATTTT. This encodes CASSRSAGPSTDTQYF. Filled out from reference TRBV5-4 and TRBJ2-3, the complete variable domain reads ETGVTQSPTHLIKTRGQQVTLRCSSQSGHNTVSWYQQALGQGPQFIFQYYREEENGRGNFPPRFSGLQFPNYSSELNVNALELDDSALYLCASSRSAGPSTDTQYFGPGTRLTVL.

This clone was counted a single time. The chain carries TRBV28 and TRBJ1-6, with a weak D call TRBD1 (6 bases). Germline V gene data show CDR1 as MDHEN and CDR2 as SYDVKM. Trimming took 4 bases from V and 1 from J, leaving 17 bases between them. The CDR3 runs 18 residues. This CDR3 reads CASSSLGGGRSYNSPLHF. The DNA of the CDR3 is TGTGCCAGCAGTTCCCTAGGGGGGGGGAGGTCCTATAATTCACCCCTCCACTTT.

V is TRBV6-5 and J is TRBJ2-7, with 11 nucleotides matching TRBD1. Germline CDR1 and CDR2: MNHEY and SVGAGI. The CDR3 has 14 residues. The ends lost 7 bases at V and 6 bases at J; junction bases unmatched: 8. This CDR3 reads CASIQDRGLGEQYF. The CDR3 coding sequence is TGTGCCAGCATTCAGGACAGGGGGCTGGGCGAGCAGTACTTC.